This T cell receptor (beta chain) stems from a study of T cell repertoires in cytomegalovirus infection. For the study at large: Researchers turned to recently identified HLA-C-restricted CMV epitopes as well as well-studied HLA-B-restricted ones. Public TCR beta signature analysis indicated the presence of both CMV infection and matching HLA type. Study conclusions and caveats: The ex vivo response showed dominance by HLA-C-restricted CMV-specific TCR beta clonotypes. Identification of carriers of CMV plus the relevant HLA was achieved through cumulative public TCR beta family frequency.

TCRdb analysed the reads with MiXCR anew, one entry per CDR3 protein. The top ten hold approximately 80% of the sample, which has some 30,000 distinct CDR3 sequences, under 20% seen once. As for this clonotype: Its antigen is unidentified.

This CDR3 spans 16 amino acids. Germline V CDR1 and CDR2: SGHAT, FQNNGV. The V and J ends lost 4 bases and 4 bases, in that order; junction bases with no gene match: 13. The chain carries TRBV11-2 and TRBJ2-7, with TRBD1 identical over 7 bases. The sequence derives from a human donor in good health (CMV status not recorded). Some clones in this sample may be carry-over from other donors' samples. The source material was CD8+ T cells from cultured PBMCs, sampled from culture after CMV antigen stimulation. The CDR3 DNA sequence: TGTGCCAGCAGCTACCACCGGGACAGACAATATTACGAGCAGTACTTC. Its translation: CASSYHRDRQYYEQYF.